These T cell receptor beta chains were read from a single sample in a study of identical twins. TCRdb reprocessed the 5' RACE reads with MiXCR, giving one entry per CDR3 protein. The table shows more than 400,000 distinct CDR3 sequences, with roughly 15% occurring only once. The data also belong to a second study, concerning yellow fever vaccine responses in identical twins.

Material for sequencing was CD4+ T cells sorted from blood. The receptors shown here come from a woman younger than 30 in good health. The CDR3 runs from the conserved cysteine through the conserved F or W. A D gene is named only where the DNA matches it firmly.

D gene,V gene,CDR3 protein
TRBD1,TRBV5-1,CASSLILGQDSPLHF
.,TRBV28,CASSSTGPKGFF
.,TRBV6-6,CASSTTPYEQYF
.,TRBV20-1,CSARDDQRSTDTQYF
.,TRBV19,CASSIVSSGVGANVLTF
TRBD1,TRBV2,CASKGTAEETQYF
.,TRBV20-1,CSAGERGSNQPQHF
.,TRBV6-5,CASKPTPSSYEQYF
.,TRBV20-1,CCASGPKDGYNEQFF
TRBD1,TRBV24-1,CATSDTTGRETQYF
.,TRBV10-3,CAISARDPGYEQYF
TRBD2,TRBV28,CASSSSGRASSYEQYF
TRBD2,TRBV3-1,CASSHGTNGDEQFF
.,TRBV10-3,CAISLSSNEQFF
TRBD1,TRBV28,CASSGGQGLETQYF
.,TRBV5-1,CASSLERKYGYTF
.,TRBV15,CATSRDTSTPEAFF